The 26 T cell receptor beta chains below were found in one sample sequenced in a study of beta chain features in type 1 diabetes. Reverse transcribing all isolated RNA meant expressed TCRB transcripts were sequenced. The method was immunoSEQ multiplex PCR; TCRdb's version includes in-frame clones alone and lacks a portion of them. The sample lists around 330,000 clones; 8% to 13% were seen once. Sequencing used naive CD4+ T cells from blood. These TCRs come from a woman aged 30 to 39 in good health.

A single count supports this clone. This chain connects TRBV6-5 to TRBJ2-1; 9 nucleotides agree with TRBD2. Germline V gives CDR1 MNHEY, CDR2 SVGAGI. The CDR3 spans 14 residues. With 6 bases clipped from V and 3 bases from J, the junction kept 3 bases outside the gene matches. The CDR3 loop is CASRLAGDYNEQFF. CDR3 bases: TGTGCCAGCAGATTAGCGGGAGACTACAATGAGCAGTTCTTC.

This clone appeared a few times. The CDR3 sequence is CASSAEQGASEQFF. The CDR3, as DNA: TGTGCCAGCAGCGCCGAGCAGGGGGCGAGTGAGCAGTTCTTC. This sequence joins TRBV7-9 and TRBJ2-1; 8 bases align to TRBD1. Unmatched junction bases numbered 9, after V lost 5 bases and J lost 9 bases. The CDR3 is 14 residues long. Germline V lookup: CDR1 SEHNR, CDR2 FQNEAQ (reference sequence).

This clone was detected only a few times. The J gene is TRBJ2-7, the V gene TRBV7-2, with 8 bases aligning to TRBD2. The CDR3 is 16 amino acids. The junction had 8 bases not matched to a gene; V was cut back by 1 base and J by 3 bases. Germline values: CDR1 SGHTA, CDR2 FQGNSA. The chain's CDR3 is CASSLVGGRNSYEQYF. CDR3 DNA: TGTGCCAGCAGCTTAGTAGGCGGGAGGAATAGCTACGAGCAGTACTTC.

J is TRBJ2-1 and V is TRBV7-2; 7 nucleotides align to TRBD1. V shed 5 bases and J 4 bases; nucleotides not matched to a gene: 8. The CDR3 sequence is 15 residues long. The germline gives CDR1 SGHTA, CDR2 FQGNSA. CDR3 nucleotides: TGTGCCAGCAGCCTCACCGGGACAGCATACAATGAGCAGTTCTTC. It yields the protein CASSLTGTAYNEQFF.

The genes are TRBV10-3 and TRBJ2-1; 10 bases are shared with TRBD2. With V trimmed by 2 bases and J by 5 bases, 3 bases remained unmatched. The CDR3 covers 15 residues. The germline V gene has CDR1 ENHRY and CDR2 SYGVKD. CDR3 coding DNA: TGTGCCATCAGTGAGAAGAGCGGGGGGGACAATGAGCAGTTCTTC. Protein product: CAISEKSGGDNEQFF.

Only a few counts were recorded for this clone. The chain recombines TRBV21-1 with TRBJ2-7; TRBD1 is the table's D call, not checked against the DNA. TRBV21-1 is designated a pseudogene. This CDR3 has 14 amino acids. The CDR3 DNA follows: TGTGCCCCCCTGCCACTGGCAGGGGGCAACGAGCAGTACTTC. Its protein is CAPLPLAGGNEQYF.

This clone was seen a handful of times. The chain uses TRBV2 and TRBJ2-1; D is possibly TRBD2 (6 bases). The CDR3 consists of 15 residues. Per the germline V gene, CDR1 is SNHLY and CDR2 is FYNNEI. The V and J ends lost 6 bases and 7 bases respectively, with 19 bases between them. CDR3 coding DNA: TGTGCCAGCAGCAAACTAGCCGGGTGGGAGAATGAGCAGTTCTTC. Encoded protein: CASSKLAGWENEQFF.

This clone was picked up a small number of times. The rearrangement uses TRBV7-9 and TRBJ2-7, with 8 positions matching TRBD1. Losses at the gene ends were 5 bases for V and 2 bases for J; bases not matched to a gene: 8. CDR3 length equals 15 residues. Germline V gene lookup returns CDR1 SEHNR and CDR2 FQNEAQ (reference sequence). This chain's CDR3 is CASSPHGQGPYEQYF. The CDR3 DNA reads TGTGCCAGCAGCCCTCACGGACAGGGCCCCTACGAGCAGTACTTC.

This clone has a handful of counts. The gene calls are TRBV29-1 and TRBJ2-7; maybe TRBD1 (6 bases). V was cut by 7 bases and J by 2 bases, with 12 bases left in between. CDR1 and CDR2 (germline): SQVTM, ANQGSEA. This CDR3 has 12 amino acids. CDR3: CSALTGTYEQYF. The CDR3 region has the DNA TGCAGCGCACTGACAGGTACCTACGAGCAGTACTTC.

The chain couples TRBV10-3 to TRBJ2-6, with TRBD2 identical over 10 bases. Germline CDR1 reads ENHRY; CDR2 reads SYGVKD. CDR3 size: 18 residues. J lost 3 bases, V lost 3 bases, and 8 bases had no gene match. The CDR3 DNA sequence: TGTGCCATCAGTGATTTAGCTAGCGGGAGCTTTGGGGCCAACGTCCTGACTTTC. The encoded protein is CAISDLASGSFGANVLTF.

This clone appeared a few times. In DNA, the CDR3 is TGCGCCAGCAGCTTGGATGTGACTAGCGGCCTCACAGATACGCAGTATTTT. This encodes CASSLDVTSGLTDTQYF. The V and J genes are TRBV5-1 and TRBJ2-3, with 9 bases fitting TRBD2. Germline V gives CDR1 SGHRS, CDR2 YFSETQ. The CDR3 runs 17 residues. J lost 2 bases, V lost 0 bases, and 7 bases had no gene match.

This clone appeared a few times. The chain carries TRBV2 and TRBJ2-2, with D possibly TRBD1 on 6 matching bases. Germline values: CDR1 SNHLY, CDR2 FYNNEI. Deletions cut 7 bases from V and 0 bases from J, with 15 bases between. This CDR3 comprises 16 residues. CDR3 nucleotide sequence: TGTGCCAGCAACCTACAGGGAAGTACGAACACCGGGGAGCTGTTTTTT. It codes for CASNLQGSTNTGELFF.

This clone was observed a handful of times. This chain connects TRBV30 to TRBJ1-1, with TRBD1 identical over 7 bases. This CDR3 is 16 amino acids long. With 8 bases clipped from V and 1 base from J, the junction kept 16 bases outside the gene matches. Germline loops: CDR1 GTSNPN, CDR2 SVGIG (reference sequence). CDR3: CAGKPGQPTWNTEAFF. In DNA, the CDR3 is TGTGCCGGCAAACCGGGACAGCCCACTTGGAACACTGAAGCTTTCTTT. The full variable domain, with the rest looked up from reference TRBV30 and TRBJ1-1, is SQTIHQWPATLVQPVGSPLSLECTVEGTSNPNLYWYRQAAGRGLQLLFYSVGIGQISSEVPQNLSASRPQDRQFILSSKKLLLSDSGFYLCAGKPGQPTWNTEAFFGQGTRLTVV.

The chain uses TRBV25-1 and TRBJ2-1; 9 bases align to TRBD1. The J segment lost 5 bases and the V segment lost 7 bases, leaving 6 bases of the junction unmatched. The V gene's germline CDR1 is MGHDK and CDR2 SYGVNS. CDR3 length equals 14 residues. Here the CDR3 DNA reads TGTGCCAGCACATCCGGGACAGGGAACAATGAGCAGTTCTTC. Translated: CASTSGTGNNEQFF.

This sequence joins TRBV7-2 and TRBJ2-5; possibly TRBD2 for D (5 bases). The CDR3 extends over 13 amino acids. V lost 5 bases to trimming and J lost 3 bases, with 10 bases between them. From germline, CDR1 is SGHTA and CDR2 FQGNSA. CDR3 coding DNA: TGTGCCAGCAGCCCCCCGGGGAAAGAGACCCAGTACTTC. This gives the protein CASSPPGKETQYF.

The CDR3 sequence: CASSGLLPSYNEQFF. Here the CDR3 DNA reads TGTGCCAGCAGCGGACTCCTACCTTCCTACAATGAGCAGTTCTTC. V usage is TRBV2 and J usage is TRBJ2-1; TRBD2 might be the D (5 bases). V was shortened by 6 bases and J by 1 base, with 13 bases between the two germline ends. Germline CDR1 reads SNHLY; CDR2 reads FYNNEI. The CDR3 has 15 residues.

The J gene is TRBJ1-5, the V gene TRBV6-5, with D possibly matching TRBD1 (6 bases). Germline V gene data show CDR1 as MNHEY and CDR2 as SVGAGI. V was trimmed by 5 bases and J by 1 base, leaving 12 bases between them. The CDR3 has 15 residues. DNA for the CDR3: TGTGCCAGCAGTCGGTCGGACAGAAGCAATCAGCCCCAGCATTTT. This codes for CASSRSDRSNQPQHF.

This clone was recorded a few times. This chain uses TRBV4-3 with TRBJ2-5; a possible D gene is TRBD1 (6 bases). Germline V gives CDR1 LGHNA, CDR2 YSLEER. The V end lost 4 bases, the J end lost 3 bases, and 18 bases lay between the germline ends. CDR3 length: 16 residues. The CDR3 region has the DNA TGCGCCAGCAGCCGCAAGGGGCGGACAGAAGAAGAGACCCAGTACTTC. This translates into CASSRKGRTEEETQYF.

This clone has a handful of counts. At one end, the junction sequence differs from germline, possibly due to a read error. The chain links TRBV7-8 to TRBJ1-1; 8 positions agree with TRBD1. Per germline, CDR1 SGHVS and CDR2 FQNEAQ. This CDR3 region has 15 residues. CDR3 nucleotides: TGTGCCAGCACCTTAAGGACAGGGATGAACACTGAAGCTTTCTTT. Its protein product is CASTLRTGMNTEAFF.

This clone was observed a handful of times. The DNA of the CDR3 is TGCGCCAGCAGCCTTACCAGGACTAGCGGGAGGGACGAGCAGTACTTC. Its translation is CASSLTRTSGRDEQYF. This sequence joins TRBV5-1 and TRBJ2-7; TRBD2 matches 15 bases. The junction had 7 bases not matched to a gene; V was cut back by 4 bases and J by 5 bases. CDR1 and CDR2 (germline): SGHRS, YFSETQ. CDR3 length equals 16 residues.

This clone was found a few times. CDR3 residues: CASSWDRGRAEAFF. The DNA for the CDR3 is TGCGCCAGCAGTTGGGACAGGGGAAGAGCTGAAGCTTTCTTT. J is TRBJ1-1 and V is TRBV5-1; TRBD1 aligns across 10 bases. Losses at the gene ends were 5 bases for V and 6 bases for J; bases not matched to a gene: 7. Germline V gene data show CDR1 as SGHRS and CDR2 as YFSETQ. This CDR3 comprises 14 residues. The entire variable domain, with the rest obtained from reference TRBV5-1 and TRBJ1-1, is as follows: KAGVTQTPRYLIKTRGQQVTLSCSPISGHRSVSWYQQTPGQGLQFLFEYFSETQRNKGNFPGRFSGRQFSNSRSEMNVSTLELGDSALYLCASSWDRGRAEAFFGQGTRLTVV.

This clone was detected a few times. J is TRBJ2-5 and V is TRBV5-1, with TRBD1 matching 7 bases. This CDR3 is built from 14 residues. Germline CDR1 reads SGHRS; CDR2 reads YFSETQ. V shed 1 base, J shed 1 base, and the junction held 1 base outside the gene matches. CDR3 sequence reads: CASSLSGGQETQYF. CDR3 coding DNA: TGCGCCAGCAGCTTGTCAGGGGGCCAAGAGACCCAGTACTTC.

CDR3 protein: CASSFPDRGGEQYF. The CDR3 region has the DNA TGTGCCAGCAGTTTCCCGGACAGGGGCGGGGAGCAGTACTTC. This chain uses TRBV28 with TRBJ2-7; 9 nucleotides line up with TRBD1. Germline V gives CDR1 MDHEN, CDR2 SYDVKM. V gave up 3 bases and J gave up 7 bases; unmatched junction bases: 7. The CDR3 loop spans 14 amino acids.

This clone was recorded a few times. V and J are TRBV28 and TRBJ2-5; tentative D call: TRBD2 (5 bases). This CDR3 comprises 17 residues. Looked up from germline, CDR1 is MDHEN and CDR2 is SYDVKM. Trimming left V 3 bases short and J 2 bases short, with 19 bases between. CDR3 sequence reads: CASSLRESSPSQETQYF. The CDR3 DNA reads TGTGCCAGCAGTTTGAGGGAATCCTCTCCTTCGCAAGAGACCCAGTACTTC.

CDR3 DNA: TGTGCCAGCAGCCCACCGGGACTAGCGGGAGGCACAGATACGCAGTATTTT. Its protein is CASSPPGLAGGTDTQYF. V usage is TRBV7-2 and J usage is TRBJ2-3; 14 bases agree with TRBD2. The junction had 5 bases not matched to a gene; V was cut back by 5 bases and J by 1 base. The CDR3 is made up of 17 amino acids. Germline V gene data show CDR1 as SGHTA and CDR2 as FQGNSA.

V gene TRBV19 combines with J gene TRBJ2-6, with D perhaps TRBD2 (5 bases). Germline lookup yields CDR1 LNHDA and CDR2 SQIVND (reference sequence). The V and J ends lost 7 bases and 0 bases respectively, with 10 bases between them. The CDR3 is 15 amino acids. In DNA form, the CDR3 reads TGTGCCAGTATTCAAACTAGCTCTGGGGCCAACGTCCTGACTTTC. Its translation: CASIQTSSGANVLTF.